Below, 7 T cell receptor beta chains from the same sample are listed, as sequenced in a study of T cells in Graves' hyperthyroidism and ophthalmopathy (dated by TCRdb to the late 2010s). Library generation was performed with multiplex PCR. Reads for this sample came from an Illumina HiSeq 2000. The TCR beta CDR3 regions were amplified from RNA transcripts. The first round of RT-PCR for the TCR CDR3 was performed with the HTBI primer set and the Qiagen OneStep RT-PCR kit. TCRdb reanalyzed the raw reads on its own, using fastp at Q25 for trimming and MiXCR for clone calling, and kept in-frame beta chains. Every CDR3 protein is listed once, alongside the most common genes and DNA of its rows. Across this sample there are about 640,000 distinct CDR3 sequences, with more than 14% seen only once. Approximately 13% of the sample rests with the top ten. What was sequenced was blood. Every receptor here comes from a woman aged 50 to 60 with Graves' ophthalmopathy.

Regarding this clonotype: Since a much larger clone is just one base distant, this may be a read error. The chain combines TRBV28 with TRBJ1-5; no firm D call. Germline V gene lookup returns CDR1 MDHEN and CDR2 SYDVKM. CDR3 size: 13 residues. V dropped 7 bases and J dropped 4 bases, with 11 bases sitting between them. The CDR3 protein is CASTVGRNQPQHF. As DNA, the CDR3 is TGTGCCAGCACTGTAGGTCGAAATCAGCCCCAGCATTTT. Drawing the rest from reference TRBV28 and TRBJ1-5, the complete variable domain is DVKVTQSSRYLVKRTGEKVFLECVQDMDHENMFWYRQDPGLGLRLIYFSYDVKMKEKGDIPEGYSVSREKKERFSLILESASTNQTSMYLCASTVGRNQPQHFGDGTRLSIL.

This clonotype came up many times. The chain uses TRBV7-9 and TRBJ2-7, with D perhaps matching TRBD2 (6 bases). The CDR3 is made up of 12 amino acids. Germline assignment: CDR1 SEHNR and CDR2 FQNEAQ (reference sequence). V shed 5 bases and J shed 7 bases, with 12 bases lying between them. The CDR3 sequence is CASSLTGLEQYF. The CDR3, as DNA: TGTGCCAGCAGCCTAACGGGACTTGAGCAGTACTTC.

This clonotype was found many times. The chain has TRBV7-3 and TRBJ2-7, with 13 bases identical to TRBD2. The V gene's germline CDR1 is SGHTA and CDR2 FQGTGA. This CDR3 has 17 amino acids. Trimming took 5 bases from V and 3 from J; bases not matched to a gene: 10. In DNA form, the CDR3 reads TGTGCCAGCAGCCCAGAGACGGGACTAGCGGGAAACTACGAGCAGTACTTC. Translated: CASSPETGLAGNYEQYF.

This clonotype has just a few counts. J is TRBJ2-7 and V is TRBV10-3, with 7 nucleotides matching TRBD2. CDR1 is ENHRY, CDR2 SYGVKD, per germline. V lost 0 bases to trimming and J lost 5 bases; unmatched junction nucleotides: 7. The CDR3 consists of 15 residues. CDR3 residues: CAISESGGRVHEQYF. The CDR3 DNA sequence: TGTGCCATCAGTGAGTCGGGGGGGAGAGTCCACGAGCAGTACTTC.

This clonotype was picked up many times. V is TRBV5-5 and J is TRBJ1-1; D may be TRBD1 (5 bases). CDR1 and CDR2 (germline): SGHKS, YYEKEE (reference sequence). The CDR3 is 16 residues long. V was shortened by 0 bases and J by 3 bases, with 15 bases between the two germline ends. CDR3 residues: CASSLEVLGAYTEAFF. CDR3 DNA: TGTGCCAGCAGCTTGGAGGTCCTTGGGGCGTACACTGAAGCTTTCTTT. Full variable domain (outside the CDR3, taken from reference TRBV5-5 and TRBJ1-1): DAGVTQSPTHLIKTRGQQVTLRCSPISGHKSVSWYQQVLGQGPQFIFQYYEKEERGRGNFPDRFSARQFPNYSSELNVNALLLGDSALYLCASSLEVLGAYTEAFFGQGTRLTVV.

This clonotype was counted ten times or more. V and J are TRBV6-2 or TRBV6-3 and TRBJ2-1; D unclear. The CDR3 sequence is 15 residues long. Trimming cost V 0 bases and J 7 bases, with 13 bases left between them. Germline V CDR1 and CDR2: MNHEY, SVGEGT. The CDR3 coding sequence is TGTGCCAGCAGTTACTCTCCCGCGTCAAGGAATGAGCAGTTCTTC. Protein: CASSYSPASRNEQFF.

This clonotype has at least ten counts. The CDR3 DNA is TGTGCCTGGAGCGACTTACAAGAGACCCAGTACTTC. This sequence encodes CAWSDLQETQYF. The rearrangement joins TRBV30 to TRBJ2-5; D is unresolved. Trimming shortened V by 3 bases and J by 2 bases, and 7 bases separated the two germline ends. The germline gives CDR1 GTSNPN, CDR2 SVGIG (reference sequence). CDR3 length equals 12 residues.